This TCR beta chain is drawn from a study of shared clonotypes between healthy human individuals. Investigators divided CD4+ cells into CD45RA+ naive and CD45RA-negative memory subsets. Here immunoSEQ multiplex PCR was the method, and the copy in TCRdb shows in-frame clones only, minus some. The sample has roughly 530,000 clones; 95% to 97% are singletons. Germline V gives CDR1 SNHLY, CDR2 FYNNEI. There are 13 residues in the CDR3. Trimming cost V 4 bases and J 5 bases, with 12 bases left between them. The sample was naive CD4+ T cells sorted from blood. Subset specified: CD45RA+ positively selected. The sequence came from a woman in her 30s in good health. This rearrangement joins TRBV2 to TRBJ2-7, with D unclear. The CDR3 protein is CASSGGMADEQYF. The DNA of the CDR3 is TGTGCCAGCAGTGGGGGAATGGCAGACGAGCAGTACTTC.